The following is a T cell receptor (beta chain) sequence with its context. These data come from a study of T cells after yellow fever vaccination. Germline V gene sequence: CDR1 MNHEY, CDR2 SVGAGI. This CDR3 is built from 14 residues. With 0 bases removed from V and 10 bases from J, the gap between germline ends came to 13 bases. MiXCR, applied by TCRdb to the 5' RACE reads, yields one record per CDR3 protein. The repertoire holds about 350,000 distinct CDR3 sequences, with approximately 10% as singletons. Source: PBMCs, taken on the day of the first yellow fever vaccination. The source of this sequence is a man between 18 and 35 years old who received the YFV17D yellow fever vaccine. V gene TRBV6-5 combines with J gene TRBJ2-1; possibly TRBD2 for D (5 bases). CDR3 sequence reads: CASSYSSSPREQFF. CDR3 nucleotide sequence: TGTGCCAGCAGTTACTCGTCTAGCCCAAGGGAGCAGTTCTTC.